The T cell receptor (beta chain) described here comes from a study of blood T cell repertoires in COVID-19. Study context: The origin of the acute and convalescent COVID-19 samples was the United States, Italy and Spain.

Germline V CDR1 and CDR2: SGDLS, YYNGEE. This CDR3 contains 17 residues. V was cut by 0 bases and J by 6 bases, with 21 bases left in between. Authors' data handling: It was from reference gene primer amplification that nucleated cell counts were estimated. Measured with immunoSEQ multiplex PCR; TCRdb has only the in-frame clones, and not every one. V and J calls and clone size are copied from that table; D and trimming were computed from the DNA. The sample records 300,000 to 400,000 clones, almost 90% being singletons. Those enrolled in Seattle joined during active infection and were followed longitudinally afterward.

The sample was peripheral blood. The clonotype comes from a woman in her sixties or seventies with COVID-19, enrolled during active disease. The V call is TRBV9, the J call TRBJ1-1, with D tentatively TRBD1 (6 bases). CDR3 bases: TGTGCCAGCAGCGTAGATCCGGCCCTTGGGGGCGGTCCTGAAGCTTTCTTT. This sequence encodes CASSVDPALGGGPEAFF.